Shown below are 10 T cell receptor beta chains from a single sample sequenced in a study of OX40 agonist ivuxolimab in advanced cancers. Library preparation used the immunoSEQ multiplex PCR assay. This immuneACCESS table, as held by TCRdb, lists in-frame sequences with V and J called but not all clones. Of the missing ones, under half trace to an unresolved V gene in checked studies; the others have no known cause. Across this sample there are 75,000 to 80,000 clones, with 87% seen only once. The biggest ten clones account for approximately 0.54% of the sample. The sequencing used CD4+ or CD8+ T cells sorted from blood, collected in a trial of the OX40 agonist ivuxolimab. These receptors all come from an adult with an advanced solid tumor such as melanoma, head and neck, liver or kidney cancer.

This chain connects TRBV6-1 to TRBJ2-1, with 8 bases identical to TRBD2. This CDR3 region has 15 residues. Losses at the gene ends were 6 bases for V and 5 bases for J; bases not matched to a gene: 9. Germline CDR1 and CDR2: MNHNS and SASEGT. The CDR3, as DNA: TGTGCCAGCAGACCCGGACTAGCCCGCAACAATGAGCAGTTCTTC. The encoded protein is CASRPGLARNNEQFF.

CDR3 region: CASSEDLEGAPQHF. The DNA for the CDR3 is TGTGCCAGCAGTGAAGATTTAGAGGGTGCGCCCCAGCATTTT. The chain is built from TRBV6-1 and TRBJ1-5; D gene ambiguous. The CDR3 is made up of 14 amino acids. V was trimmed by 1 base and J by 9 bases, leaving 13 bases between them. Germline V gives CDR1 MNHNS, CDR2 SASEGT.

The chain has TRBV2 and TRBJ1-5, with unresolved D. Germline CDR1 reads SNHLY; CDR2 reads FYNNEI. The CDR3 is 13 residues long. V was shortened by 4 bases and J by 5 bases, with 9 bases between the two germline ends. The CDR3 is CASSARVDQPQHF. Here the CDR3 DNA reads TGTGCCAGCAGTGCAAGGGTCGATCAGCCCCAGCATTTT.

The chain joins TRBV30 to TRBJ2-5; D remains ambiguous. The CDR3 runs 14 residues. Germline CDR1 reads GTSNPN; CDR2 reads SVGIG (reference sequence). Trimming stripped 3 bases from V and 2 bases from J, with 13 bases between. DNA for the CDR3: TGTGCCTGGAGCCTTCAAGGCCTTCAAGAGACCCAGTACTTC. Translated, it gives CAWSLQGLQETQYF.

V gene TRBV7-9 combines with J gene TRBJ1-1; 9 nucleotides line up with TRBD1. The germline V gene encodes CDR1 SEHNR and CDR2 FQNEAQ (reference sequence). Germline trimming cut 5 bases from V and 9 bases from J; bases unmatched to any gene: 7. This CDR3 contains 13 residues. In DNA, the CDR3 is TGTGCCAGCAGCCCGCCGGGACAGGGAAAAGCTTTCTTT. Protein: CASSPPGQGKAFF.

The rearrangement joins TRBV11-2 to TRBJ2-7, with TRBD2 identical over 9 bases. There are 15 residues in the CDR3. The J segment lost 2 bases and the V segment lost 1 base, leaving 3 bases of the junction unmatched. Germline V lookup: CDR1 SGHAT, CDR2 FQNNGV. This CDR3 reads CASSLVVAGAYEQYF. The CDR3 DNA is TGTGCCAGCAGCTTAGTGGTAGCGGGAGCCTACGAGCAGTACTTC.

The chain couples TRBV12-5 to TRBJ2-7, with 7 positions matching TRBD1. The junction had 3 bases not matched to a gene; V was cut back by 5 bases and J by 2 bases. The length of the CDR3 is 13 residues. Germline assignment: CDR1 LGHNT and CDR2 FRNRAP. The CDR3: CASGLGQTYEQYF. DNA for the CDR3: TGTGCTAGTGGTCTGGGACAGACCTACGAGCAGTACTTC. Complete variable domain (other parts from reference TRBV12-5 and TRBJ2-7): DARVTQTPRHKVTEMGQEVTMRCQPILGHNTVFWYRQTMMQGLELLAYFRNRAPLDDSGMPKDRFSAEMPDATLATLKIQPSEPRDSAVYFCASGLGQTYEQYFGPGTRLTVT.

This clone was counted only a few times. The V and J genes are TRBV28 and TRBJ1-1; TRBD1 aligns across 8 bases. V lost 7 bases and J lost 5; bases outside the gene matches: 9. CDR1 and CDR2 from the germline V gene are MDHEN and SYDVKM. The CDR3 consists of 14 residues. The CDR3 loop reads CASILNQGATEAFF. The CDR3 DNA reads as TGTGCCAGCATCCTAAATCAGGGGGCAACTGAAGCTTTCTTT.

The genes are TRBV7-6 and TRBJ1-1; TRBD1 aligns across 7 bases. Germline V lookup: CDR1 SGHVS, CDR2 FNYEAQ. The V gene end was trimmed by 0 bases and the J gene end by 5 bases; junction bases not matched to a gene: 6. The CDR3 covers 15 residues. This chain's CDR3 is CASSLAPTGETEAFF. In nucleotides, the CDR3 is TGTGCCAGCAGCTTAGCCCCCACAGGGGAGACTGAAGCTTTCTTT.

The table lists this clone with a count of one. J is TRBJ1-2 and V is TRBV5-4; D call uncertain. Between the trimmed V and J ends, which lost 0 bases and 2 bases, there was a span of 5 bases. The CDR3 runs to 13 residues. Germline V CDR1 and CDR2: SGHNT, YYREEE (reference sequence). In nucleotides, the CDR3 is TGTGCCAGCAGCTTGGGAGGGAACTATGGCTACACCTTC. Translated: CASSLGGNYGYTF.